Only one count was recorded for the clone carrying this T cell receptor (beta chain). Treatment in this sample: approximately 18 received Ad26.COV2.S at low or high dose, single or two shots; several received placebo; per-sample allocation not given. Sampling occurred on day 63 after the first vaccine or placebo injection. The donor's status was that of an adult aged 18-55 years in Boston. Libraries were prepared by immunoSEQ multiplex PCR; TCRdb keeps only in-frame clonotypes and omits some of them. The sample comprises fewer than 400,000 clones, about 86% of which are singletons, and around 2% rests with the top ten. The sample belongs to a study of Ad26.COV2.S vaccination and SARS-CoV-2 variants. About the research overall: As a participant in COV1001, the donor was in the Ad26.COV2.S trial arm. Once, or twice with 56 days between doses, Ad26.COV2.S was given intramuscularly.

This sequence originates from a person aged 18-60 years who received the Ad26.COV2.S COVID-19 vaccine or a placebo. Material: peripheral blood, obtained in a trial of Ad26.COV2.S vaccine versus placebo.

This CDR3 reads CASSSPGGPGTGELFF. DNA for the CDR3: TGTGCCAGCAGTTCCCCGGGGGGGCCGGGAACCGGGGAGCTGTTTTTT. The gene calls are TRBV7-6 and TRBJ2-2, with 8 nucleotides matching TRBD2. The CDR3 spans 16 residues. Germline trimming cut 6 bases from V and 5 bases from J; bases unmatched to any gene: 11. Germline loops: CDR1 SGHVS, CDR2 FNYEAQ.